This record covers a single TCR beta chain. The target antigen is unknown. Trimming removed 2 bases at V and 6 bases at J, with 6 bases between. Germline V lookup: CDR1 SGHNT, CDR2 YYREEE (reference sequence). CDR3 length: 12 residues. The sample is drawn from a study of cytomegalovirus exposure and HLA in healthy donors. The PCR was carried out with 60 Vbeta primers and 13 Jbeta primers. TCRdb's table, derived via immunoSEQ multiplex PCR, lists solely in-frame clones and lacks some. Reported are 100,000 to 150,000 clones; the ten largest clones contain 2.5% to 3%. Whole-study results and caveats: The authors later found most CMV-associated TCR beta chains appeared HLA-restricted.

This TCR was sampled from a man younger than 45 in good health and CMV-seronegative. The chain recombines TRBV5-4 with TRBJ1-5; TRBD1 is a possible D gene (5 bases). Material: PBMCs. CDR3 amino acids: CASSLDSQPQHF. The CDR3 DNA is TGTGCCAGCAGCTTAGACAGTCAGCCCCAGCATTTT.